The present T cell receptor (beta chain) was sequenced within a study of blood T cell repertoires in COVID-19. Study-wide background: COVID-19 samples, acute and convalescent, were from the United States, Italy and Spain. The analysed material was cDNA or gDNA that came from T cells, B-cell-depleted T cells, or PBMCs.

Original processing notes: The assay estimated nucleated cells by amplifying reference gene primers. Here immunoSEQ multiplex PCR was the method, and the copy in TCRdb shows in-frame clones only, minus some. V, J and clone size were drawn from that table, and D and trimming were deduced from the DNA. The sample has about 200,000 clones; just over 85% are singletons. The sequenced sample was peripheral blood. This TCR was sampled from a man aged 25 to 40 who had recovered from COVID-19.

The CDR3 loop reads CASSLEAGHGYTF. In DNA form, the CDR3 reads TGTGCCAGCAGCTTGGAGGCAGGGCATGGCTACACCTTC. This chain links TRBV5-8 with TRBJ1-2, with D possibly TRBD1 on 5 matching bases. From germline, CDR1 is SGHTS and CDR2 YDEGEE. The CDR3 length is 13 residues. V was shortened by 0 bases and J by 6 bases, with 9 bases between the two germline ends.